The 27 T cell receptor beta chains presented below share a single source sample, sequenced in a study of shared clonotypes between healthy human individuals. TCRdb's copy holds only in-frame clones and misses some; the assay was immunoSEQ multiplex PCR. The profile shows 2 million to 2.5 million clones, less than 95% of them singletons. Material for sequencing was naive CD4+ T cells from PBMCs. Subset noted: CD45RA+ positively selected. These receptors were taken from a man between 18 and 35 years old in good health. Some clones in this sample may be carry-over from other donors' samples.

The chain joins TRBV5-1 to TRBJ1-2; D gene unclear. The length of the CDR3 is 14 residues. Trimming took off 0 bases at V and 8 bases at J, with 14 bases between the two ends. Germline CDR1 reads SGHRS; CDR2 reads YFSETQ. CDR3 nucleotide sequence: TGCGCCAGCAGCTTGGGAACCCGGGTCGGGGGCTACACCTTC. Encoded protein: CASSLGTRVGGYTF.

The gene calls are TRBV10-1 and TRBJ2-2, with D perhaps matching TRBD1 (6 bases). CDR1 is WNHNN and CDR2 is SYGVQD in the germline V gene (reference sequence). The CDR3 consists of 16 residues. V was pared by 3 bases and J by 7 bases, with 18 bases between. CDR3 DNA sequence: TGCGCCAGCAGTGAAATCAAGGGGGAAGGCAGCGGGGAGCTGTTTTTT. Translation gives CASSEIKGEGSGELFF.

V and J are TRBV28 and TRBJ1-5; 8 bases are shared with TRBD1. CDR1 is MDHEN, CDR2 SYDVKM, per germline. Germline trimming cut 2 bases from V and 5 bases from J; bases unmatched to any gene: 11. The CDR3 runs 17 residues. The CDR3 nucleotides read TGTGCCAGCAGTTTAGGTGGGGCAGGGGGCCGGGATCAGCCCCAGCATTTT. Amino acid sequence: CASSLGGAGGRDQPQHF.

The chain couples TRBV2 to TRBJ2-3; no clear D. Trimming took 4 bases from V and 0 from J, leaving 11 bases between them. This CDR3 spans 15 amino acids. Germline V lookup: CDR1 SNHLY, CDR2 FYNNEI. This chain's CDR3 is CASSVDFPSTDTQYF. CDR3 sequence (DNA): TGTGCCAGCAGTGTCGACTTCCCCAGCACAGATACGCAGTATTTT.

The table lists this clone with a count of one. The rearrangement links TRBV5-1 to TRBJ1-5; TRBD1 matches 7 bases. Looked up from germline, CDR1 is SGHRS and CDR2 is YFSETQ. V dropped 2 bases and J dropped 9; count of bases not matched to a gene: 8. The CDR3 is made up of 14 amino acids. CDR3 residues: CASSFGTVVSPQHF. The DNA for the CDR3 is TGCGCCAGCAGCTTTGGGACAGTAGTTTCGCCCCAGCATTTT.

The V gene is TRBV5-1, the J gene TRBJ2-1, with 7 bases identical to TRBD1. The CDR3 is 17 residues long. After removal of 4 bases from V and 0 bases from J, the junction contained 10 bases not matched to a gene. Germline assignment: CDR1 SGHRS and CDR2 YFSETQ. The CDR3 coding sequence is TGCGCCAGCAGCCGAGGAGGACAGGCCAGCTCCTACAATGAGCAGTTCTTC. Protein: CASSRGGQASSYNEQFF.

This sequence joins TRBV7-7 and TRBJ2-5, with 11 bases lining up with TRBD1. V lost 2 bases and J lost 2; bases outside the gene matches: 4. In germline, CDR1 is SSHAT, CDR2 FNYEAQ (reference sequence). CDR3 length: 16 amino acids. In DNA form, the CDR3 reads TGTGCCAGCAGCTTAATGGGGACAGGGGGTCAAGAGACCCAGTACTTC. The encoded protein is CASSLMGTGGQETQYF.

This sequence joins TRBV7-8 and TRBJ2-3; 9 nucleotides agree with TRBD2. Germline trimming cut 0 bases from V and 0 bases from J; bases unmatched to any gene: 4. CDR1 and CDR2 (germline): SGHVS, FQNEAQ. The CDR3 has 17 residues. The CDR3 DNA reads TGTGCCAGCAGCTTAGCCCCGGGACTAGCAAGCACAGATACGCAGTATTTT. This gives the protein CASSLAPGLASTDTQYF.

J is TRBJ2-4 and V is TRBV7-2; D uncertain. The CDR3 consists of 13 residues. V was shortened by 4 bases and J by 0 bases, with 4 bases between the two germline ends. CDR1 SGHTA and CDR2 FQGNSA come from the germline V gene. The CDR3 spells CASSSPAKNIQYF. Written as DNA, the CDR3 is TGTGCCAGCAGCTCCCCAGCCAAAAACATTCAGTACTTC.

The genes are TRBV7-9 and TRBJ2-7; the match to TRBD2 covers 7 bases. CDR1 SEHNR and CDR2 FQNEAQ come from the germline V gene (reference sequence). V trimming: 5 bases; J trimming: 9 bases; junction bases outside the gene matches: 16. CDR3 length equals 15 residues. The CDR3 loop reads CASSPFGTNLVGQYF. In DNA form, the CDR3 reads TGTGCCAGCAGCCCCTTTGGGACTAACCTGGTGGGGCAGTACTTC.

As to this clone: In the same sample, other DNA sequences code for this CDR3. The chain has TRBV7-2 and TRBJ1-1; D is ambiguous. V lost 5 bases and J lost 1, with 11 bases in between. The CDR3 sequence is 14 residues long. Germline V gene sequence: CDR1 SGHTA, CDR2 FQGNSA. CDR3 in amino acids: CASSLTTANTEAFF. The CDR3, as DNA: TGTGCCAGCAGCCTAACAACAGCGAACACTGAAGCTTTCTTT. The complete variable domain, with remaining parts taken from reference TRBV7-2 and TRBJ1-1, reads GAGVSQSPSNKVTEKGKDVELRCDPISGHTALYWYRQSLGQGLEFLIYFQGNSAPDKSGLPSDRFSAERTGGSVSTLTIQRTQQEDSAVYLCASSLTTANTEAFFGQGTRLTVV.

The rearrangement links TRBV29-1 to TRBJ2-1; perhaps TRBD1 as D (6 bases). The CDR3 totals 15 residues. Germline V gene data show CDR1 as SQVTM and CDR2 as ANQGSEA. Deletions cut 4 bases from V and 9 bases from J, with 22 bases between. CDR3 region: CSVAMGAGSLGEQFF. The DNA of the CDR3 is TGCAGCGTTGCAATGGGGGCCGGCTCTCTGGGTGAGCAGTTCTTC.

This clone was seen only once. This chain connects TRBV9 to TRBJ2-2; no reliable D call. The CDR3 extends over 18 amino acids. Germline CDR1 reads SGDLS; CDR2 reads YYNGEE. Trimming left V 3 bases short and J 6 bases short, with 24 bases between. This CDR3 is CASSAAEWRRLSAGELFF. The CDR3 DNA is TGTGCCAGCAGCGCCGCGGAATGGCGGCGCTTGAGCGCCGGGGAGCTGTTTTTT.

The rearrangement uses TRBV28 and TRBJ1-2, with 8 bases fitting TRBD1. Looked up from germline, CDR1 is MDHEN and CDR2 is SYDVKM. The V segment lost 7 bases and the J segment 4 bases; nucleotides outside the gene matches: 8. The length of the CDR3 is 14 residues. CDR3 in DNA: TGTGCCAGCACTCAGGGGGCCGAGGCCTATGGCTACACCTTC. Protein product: CASTQGAEAYGYTF.

The chain is built from TRBV19 and TRBJ1-5; TRBD1 is a possible D gene (6 bases). CDR3 size: 16 residues. Germline V gene sequence: CDR1 LNHDA, CDR2 SQIVND (reference sequence). The V gene lost 7 bases and the J gene lost 4 bases, with 20 bases spanning the gap. The DNA for the CDR3 is TGTGCCAGTATTCCTTGGGCAGGGGCAGTAAATCAGCCCCAGCATTTT. As protein: CASIPWAGAVNQPQHF.

The rearrangement uses TRBV11-3 and TRBJ2-7; D call uncertain. The CDR3 is 14 amino acids. Trimming pared 3 bases from V and 3 bases from J, leaving 12 bases between. CDR1 and CDR2 (germline): SGHNT, YENEEA. The CDR3 region has the DNA TGTGCCAGCAGCTTGCGGTCGTCAAACTACGAGCAGTACTTC. Protein product: CASSLRSSNYEQYF.

This clone was seen just once. The same CDR3 can be traced to other DNA sequences in this sample. The rearrangement links TRBV18 to TRBJ2-7; D is unresolved. Germline lookup yields CDR1 KGHSH and CDR2 LQKENI. This CDR3 is 12 amino acids long. Trimming stripped 3 bases from V and 2 bases from J, with 5 bases between. The DNA for the CDR3 is TGTGCCAGCTCACCGGGCACCTACGAGCAGTACTTC. Protein: CASSPGTYEQYF.

The chain has TRBV28 and TRBJ1-5; 10 bases are a match to TRBD1. The ends lost 6 bases at V and 5 bases at J; junction bases unmatched: 10. This CDR3 has 16 amino acids. Germline V gene sequence: CDR1 MDHEN, CDR2 SYDVKM. CDR3 nucleotide sequence: TGTGCCAGCAGCCGTCCCGGGACAGGGGCTTATCAGCCCCAGCATTTT. This gives the protein CASSRPGTGAYQPQHF.

Comments on this clone: At the DNA level, this CDR3 is encoded by other sequences in the same sample as well. V usage is TRBV29-1 and J usage is TRBJ2-1; TRBD2 matches at 7 bases. From germline, CDR1 is SQVTM and CDR2 ANQGSEA. V shed 1 base, J shed 6 bases, and the junction held 3 bases outside the gene matches. CDR3 length: 13 residues. The DNA of the CDR3 is TGCAGCGTTGAAGGCGGGAGACGCAATGAGCAGTTCTTC. It specifies CSVEGGRRNEQFF.

This clone occurred a few times. The rearrangement links TRBV5-1 to TRBJ1-1; D is unclear. Trimming cost V 5 bases and J 0 bases, with 8 bases left between them. The CDR3 totals 13 residues. The germline V gene encodes CDR1 SGHRS and CDR2 YFSETQ. For the CDR3, the DNA is TGCGCCAGCAGGGAAAGTATGAACACTGAAGCTTTCTTT. Protein sequence: CASRESMNTEAFF. Complete variable domain (other parts from reference TRBV5-1 and TRBJ1-1): KAGVTQTPRYLIKTRGQQVTLSCSPISGHRSVSWYQQTPGQGLQFLFEYFSETQRNKGNFPGRFSGRQFSNSRSEMNVSTLELGDSALYLCASRESMNTEAFFGQGTRLTVV.

The J gene is TRBJ2-4, the V gene TRBV2, with D tentatively TRBD2 (5 bases). The CDR3 sequence is 17 residues long. V was trimmed by 2 bases and J by 0 bases, leaving 14 bases between them. Germline-derived CDR1 and CDR2 are SNHLY and FYNNEI. The CDR3, as DNA: TGTGCCAGCAGTGAATGGTTAGGGAGACTAGCCAAAAACATTCAGTACTTC. Encoded protein: CASSEWLGRLAKNIQYF.

J is TRBJ2-4 and V is TRBV15, with D possibly TRBD2 on 6 matching bases. Germline V lookup: CDR1 LNHNV, CDR2 YYDKDF (reference sequence). The CDR3 is made up of 16 amino acids. V was clipped by 3 bases and J by 2 bases, with 14 bases between them. The CDR3 bases are TGTGCCACCAGCAGGGAGGGCTTAGGGTCCAAAAACATTCAGTACTTC. Protein: CATSREGLGSKNIQYF.

A remark on this clone: Other nucleotide sequences in the sample specify the same CDR3. The chain recombines TRBV5-1 with TRBJ1-1; 10 bases are a match to TRBD1. Germline trimming cut 4 bases from V and 3 bases from J; bases unmatched to any gene: 6. There are 15 residues in the CDR3. CDR1 SGHRS and CDR2 YFSETQ come from the germline V gene. The CDR3 here is CASSPGQGGDTEAFF. The DNA of the CDR3 is TGCGCCAGCAGCCCCGGACAGGGGGGCGACACTGAAGCTTTCTTT.

The chain carries TRBV28 and TRBJ2-6; TRBD1 aligns across 7 bases. The length of the CDR3 is 18 residues. The V gene end was trimmed by 5 bases and the J gene end by 4 bases; junction bases not matched to a gene: 14. The germline gives CDR1 MDHEN, CDR2 SYDVKM. DNA for the CDR3: TGTGCCAGCAGTCCGCTACCCGGGACAGCGGCAGGGGCCAACGTCCTGACTTTC. Residues: CASSPLPGTAAGANVLTF.

The rearrangement uses TRBV5-1 and TRBJ2-5, with a possible D match to TRBD2 (6 bases). Germline V gene sequence: CDR1 SGHRS, CDR2 YFSETQ. Trimming pared 4 bases from V and 5 bases from J, leaving 21 bases between. The CDR3 is 16 amino acids. The CDR3: CASSPGTGLLWETQYF. The CDR3 bases are TGCGCCAGCAGCCCGGGAACGGGACTGCTGTGGGAGACCCAGTACTTC.

The chain couples TRBV28 to TRBJ1-2, with D possibly matching TRBD1 (6 bases). The germline V gene encodes CDR1 MDHEN and CDR2 SYDVKM. The CDR3 consists of 13 residues. Trimming removed 2 bases from V and 7 bases from J, with 11 bases in between. This chain's CDR3 is CASSLVAGAGYTF. The CDR3 DNA follows: TGTGCCAGCAGTTTAGTGGCGGGGGCTGGCTACACCTTC.

J is TRBJ2-7 and V is TRBV28; D might be TRBD2 (5 bases). Germline CDR1 MDHEN, CDR2 SYDVKM. The CDR3 is 14 amino acids. The V end lost 6 bases, the J end lost 3 bases, and 15 bases lay between the germline ends. The CDR3 region is CASSSHGRGYEQYF. The DNA for the CDR3 is TGTGCCAGCAGCTCCCATGGTCGGGGCTACGAGCAGTACTTC.